These 14 T cell receptor beta chains originate from one sample sequenced in a study of shared clonotypes between healthy human individuals. Some clones are missing from TCRdb's copy, which holds only in-frame ones; the method was immunoSEQ multiplex PCR. The repertoire holds about 1.1 million clones, 78% seen once, with 0.5% to 0.65% in the top ten. Sequenced: memory CD4+ T cells from PBMCs. Subset noted: CD45RA-negative fraction. These TCRs come from a man younger than 35 in good health. Some clones in this sample may be carry-over from other donors' samples.

The chain joins TRBV7-6 to TRBJ1-1; weak D call: TRBD1 (5 bases). The CDR3 is made up of 14 amino acids. Germline V lookup: CDR1 SGHVS, CDR2 FNYEAQ. V lost 5 bases, J lost 4 bases, and 14 bases lay in between. DNA of the CDR3: TGTGCCAGCAGCAAAACAGGTCATAGCACTGAAGCTTTCTTT. Its translation is CASSKTGHSTEAFF.

The V call is TRBV4-1, the J call TRBJ1-4, with TRBD1 matching over 8 bases. CDR1 and CDR2 from the germline V gene are MGHRA and YSYEKL. The CDR3 runs 15 residues. The junction had 6 bases not matched to a gene; V was cut back by 1 base and J by 8 bases. In DNA form, the CDR3 reads TGCGCCAGCAGCCAAGTTTCGAACAGGGGGGAAAAACTGTTTTTT. It is translated as CASSQVSNRGEKLFF.

Details on this clone: Other DNA sequences in this sample translate to the same CDR3. The chain couples TRBV5-1 to TRBJ1-1; a weak D match, TRBD1 (6 bases). V lost 4 bases and J lost 1, with 8 bases in between. CDR1 is SGHRS, CDR2 YFSETQ, per germline. The CDR3 covers 13 residues. CDR3 sequence: CASSQQGNTEAFF. The DNA of the CDR3 is TGCGCCAGCAGCCAACAGGGGAACACTGAAGCTTTCTTT.

This sequence joins TRBV19 and TRBJ2-4; 8 bases are shared with TRBD2. The V gene's germline CDR1 is LNHDA and CDR2 SQIVND (reference sequence). The CDR3 spans 20 residues. V gave up 3 bases and J gave up 0 bases; unmatched junction bases: 16. DNA of the CDR3: TGTGCCAGTAGTATTACCCCGGGCGTAGCGGGAATGCTAGCCAAAAACATTCAGTACTTC. It translates to CASSITPGVAGMLAKNIQYF. Looking up the rest from reference TRBV19 and TRBJ2-4 gives the full variable domain: DGGITQSPKYLFRKEGQNVTLSCEQNLNHDAMYWYRQDPGQGLRLIYYSQIVNDFQKGDIAEGYSVSREKKESFPLTVTSAQKNPTAFYLCASSITPGVAGMLAKNIQYFGAGTRLSVL.

The chain carries TRBV4-1 and TRBJ1-1, with a tentative D call TRBD1 (5 bases). This CDR3 contains 16 residues. V was shortened by 4 bases and J by 4 bases, with 19 bases between the two germline ends. Germline-derived CDR1 and CDR2 are MGHRA and YSYEKL. The CDR3 region is CASSRRPDEGRTEAFF. The CDR3 DNA reads as TGCGCCAGCAGCCGGCGCCCTGACGAGGGACGCACTGAAGCTTTCTTT.

This chain uses TRBV7-2 with TRBJ2-2, with D perhaps matching TRBD2 (6 bases). V lost 5 bases, J lost 4 bases, and 17 bases lay in between. The CDR3 length is 16 residues. Germline CDR1 is SGHTA and CDR2 is FQGNSA. The CDR3: CASSPYRGSGTGELFF. As DNA, the CDR3 is TGTGCCAGCAGCCCCTATCGGGGGAGCGGCACCGGGGAGCTGTTTTTT.

This clone occurred many times. The rearrangement links TRBV6-6 to TRBJ1-6; D is uncertain. Trimming left V 8 bases short and J 8 bases short, with 16 bases between. Germline CDR1 MNHNY, CDR2 SVGAGI (reference sequence). This CDR3 is built from 14 residues. The CDR3 region has the DNA TGTGCCAGCCAATTTCGGAGGGAGGATTCACCCCTCCACTTT. This translates into CASQFRREDSPLHF.

The chain combines TRBV28 with TRBJ2-4; tentative D call: TRBD1 (6 bases). This CDR3 has 14 amino acids. Germline assignment: CDR1 MDHEN and CDR2 SYDVKM. V was clipped by 6 bases and J by 6 bases, with 15 bases between them. CDR3 sequence (DNA): TGTGCCAGCAGCCCCAGGGGCCGAGCAAACATTCAGTACTTC. Its translation: CASSPRGRANIQYF.

This clone appeared many times. The chain uses TRBV28 and TRBJ1-5; D is possibly TRBD1 (5 bases). The CDR3 contains 14 residues. V was cut by 7 bases and J by 8 bases, with 18 bases left in between. Germline V gene sequence: CDR1 MDHEN, CDR2 SYDVKM. The CDR3 spells CASIPGGGKKPQHF. In DNA form, the CDR3 reads TGTGCCAGCATTCCGGGGGGAGGGAAAAAGCCCCAGCATTTT.

The chain combines TRBV7-6 with TRBJ1-1, with 9 positions matching TRBD1. From germline, CDR1 is SGHVS and CDR2 FNYEAQ. V lost 3 bases, J lost 4 bases, and 12 bases stayed unmatched. The CDR3 is 17 amino acids. CDR3 in amino acids: CASSFETGQGQGTEAFF. As DNA, the CDR3 is TGTGCCAGCAGCTTCGAAACGGGACAGGGACAAGGCACTGAAGCTTTCTTT.

The chain carries TRBV28 and TRBJ2-7, with no clear D. CDR1 MDHEN and CDR2 SYDVKM come from the germline V gene. V was cut by 5 bases and J by 9 bases, with 14 bases left in between. The CDR3 is 12 amino acids. The CDR3: CASSNVTTGQYF. DNA of the CDR3: TGTGCCAGCAGTAATGTAACAACGGGGCAGTACTTC.

This clone has just a few counts. The chain has TRBV7-8 and TRBJ1-2; 11 bases are shared with TRBD1. The CDR3 has 16 residues. Germline-derived CDR1 and CDR2 are SGHVS and FQNEAQ. The V segment lost 3 bases and the J segment 3 bases; nucleotides outside the gene matches: 6. Here the CDR3 DNA reads TGTGCCAGCAGCTTGGGGACAGGGGGAGAGGACTATGGCTACACCTTC. Its protein product is CASSLGTGGEDYGYTF.

The chain links TRBV5-4 to TRBJ2-7; 10 positions agree with TRBD2. V lost 10 bases and J lost 2; bases outside the gene matches: 9. The V gene's germline CDR1 is SGHNT and CDR2 YYREEE (reference sequence). The CDR3 is 14 amino acids. The CDR3 protein is CAVQTGTSAYEQYF. The DNA of the CDR3 is TGTGCCGTACAAACTGGGACTAGCGCCTACGAGCAGTACTTC. Looking up the rest from reference TRBV5-4 and TRBJ2-7 gives the full variable domain: ETGVTQSPTHLIKTRGQQVTLRCSSQSGHNTVSWYQQALGQGPQFIFQYYREEENGRGNFPPRFSGLQFPNYSSELNVNALELDDSALYLCAVQTGTSAYEQYFGPGTRLTVT.

The chain combines TRBV6-5 with TRBJ1-2, with a tentative D call TRBD1 (5 bases). The CDR3 has 14 residues. Germline loops: CDR1 MNHEY, CDR2 SVGAGI. This chain's CDR3 is CATSGSGPNYGYTF. In DNA, the CDR3 is TGTGCAACATCCGGGTCAGGGCCAAACTATGGCTACACCTTC.